This is a list of T cell receptor beta chains from one sample in a study of Graves' ophthalmopathy and Graves' hyperthyroidism. TCRdb redid the calling of the multiplex PCR reads with MiXCR, one entry per CDR3 protein. The sample includes 660,000 or so distinct CDR3 sequences, approximately 39% of them seen just once. Source material: peripheral blood. These receptors came from an adult man with Graves' ophthalmopathy. CDR3s include the opening cysteine and the closing phenylalanine or tryptophan. The D gene is left open where the match is weak. Size values are once, few and many counts, or a class for expanded clones, and some rows have none.

. TRBJ1-2 TRBV12-3/TRBV12-4 many TGTGCCAGCACCTTAGGGCCCAGCGGTGGCTACACCTTC CASTLGPSGGYTF
. TRBJ2-2 TRBV24-1 many TGTGCCACCAGTGATTTGACAGGTCCGAACACCGGGGAGCTGTTTTTT CATSDLTGPNTGELFF
. TRBJ1-6 TRBV4-3 many TGCGCCAGCAGCCAAGATCGACCCGCCACGGGGATCATTATCAATTCACCCCTCCACTTT CASSQDRPATGIIINSPLHF
. TRBJ2-5 TRBV19 many TGTGCCAGTAGTATCGGACAATTGGAGACCCAGTACTTC CASSIGQLETQYF
TRBD1 TRBJ1-2 TRBV29-1 . TGCAGGACCGGGACAGACTATGGCTACACCTTC CRTGTDYGYTF
TRBD1 TRBJ2-3 TRBV2 . TGTGCCAGCAGAGGGACAGGCGACACAGATACGCAGTATTTT CASRGTGDTDTQYF
. TRBJ1-5 TRBV11-2 few TGTGCCAGCAGCCCAGGACTGAGGAATCAGCCCCAGCATTTT CASSPGLRNQPQHF
. TRBJ1-6 TRBV19 many TGTGCCAGTCGCCCGGACTATAATTCACCCCTCCACTTT CASRPDYNSPLHF
TRBD2 TRBJ2-7 TRBV2 . TGTGCCAGCAGGGGCGGACTAGCGGGGACCACCGGGGAGCTGTACTTC CASRGGLAGTTGELYF
. TRBJ2-3 TRBV29-1 . TGCAGCGCCAAGGGGGACGGAATCACAGATACGCAGTATTTT CSAKGDGITDTQYF
. TRBJ2-7 TRBV2 . TGTGCCAGCAGTGCGGCGACTAGTAGGAACTACGAGCAGTACTTC CASSAATSRNYEQYF
. TRBJ1-6 TRBV25-1 . TGTGCCAACATTGGGACTGGGAATTCACCCCTCCACTTT CANIGTGNSPLHF
. TRBJ1-2 TRBV12-5 many TGTGCTAGTGGTTCCGGGGACGCCTTTCGGGGCTACACCTTC CASGSGDAFRGYTF
TRBD1 TRBJ1-2 TRBV24-1 once TGTGCCAGCAGTTCTGGGGGGCTGGACAGGAACTATGGCTACACCTTC CASSSGGLDRNYGYTF
. TRBJ1-2 TRBV2 . TGTGCCAGCACACTCCAGGGAGACGGCTACACCTTC CASTLQGDGYTF
. TRBJ1-4 TRBV6-6 few TGTGCCAGCAGTTATAGCCCCAGGGCAACTAATGAAAAACTGTTTTTT CASSYSPRATNEKLFF
. TRBJ1-1 TRBV4-2 . TGTGCCAGCAGCCAATGGGTCGGGGGGGGAAACACTGAAGCTTTCTTT CASSQWVGGGNTEAFF
. TRBJ1-5 TRBV12-3/TRBV12-4 many TGTGCCAGCAGATTAGACGGTTCGGGGGGCAATCAGCCCCAGCATTTT CASRLDGSGGNQPQHF
. TRBJ1-6 TRBV11-2 many TGTGCCAGCAGCCGTTACAGGGTCGGTAATTCACCCCTCCACTTT CASSRYRVGNSPLHF
TRBD2 TRBJ2-6 TRBV29-1 . TGCAGCGTTGGACTAGCGGGAGGGGCCAACGTCCTGACTTTC CSVGLAGGANVLTF
. TRBJ2-1 TRBV6-4 few TGTGCCAGCAGTGCCATACCGGGGTCTTACAATGAGCAGTTCTTC CASSAIPGSYNEQFF
TRBD1 TRBJ2-7 TRBV19 . TGTGCCAGTAGTAAAGCCGGGACAGGGTCGTACGAGCAGTACTTC CASSKAGTGSYEQYF
. TRBJ1-2 TRBV25-1 . TGTGCCAGCAGTTTATCGCCAGGAAACTATGGCTACACCTTC CASSLSPGNYGYTF
. TRBJ1-6 TRBV20-1 . TGCAGTGCCAGGGTAGGGATCATGCACGACTCCTATAATTCACCCCTCCACTTT CSARVGIMHDSYNSPLHF
. TRBJ1-2 TRBV12-3/TRBV12-4 many TGTGCCAGCAGTCTATCCGCCTTC CASSLSAF
TRBD1 TRBJ1-2 TRBV2 many TGTGCCAGCAGTGAGGGGACAGACTATGGCTACACCTTC CASSEGTDYGYTF
TRBD1 TRBJ2-2 TRBV24-1 . TGTGCCACGTTGGGACAGGGGACGACCACCGGGGAGCTGTTTTTT CATLGQGTTTGELFF
TRBD1 TRBJ1-6 TRBV19 few TGTGCCAGTAGTACCAGGGACAGGGGGCATAATTCACCCCTCCACTTT CASSTRDRGHNSPLHF
. TRBJ1-2 TRBV19 . TGTGCCAGTGGGCACGATGGCTACACCTTC CASGHDGYTF
. TRBJ1-2 TRBV12-3/TRBV12-4 . TGTGCCAGCAGTTTAGACGGACGGCGGTTTGGCTACACCTTC CASSLDGRRFGYTF
. TRBJ1-1 TRBV6-2/TRBV6-3 . TGTGCCAGCACAGCAGGGCTACACCAGGGTTCTGAAGCTTTCTTT CASTAGLHQGSEAFF
. TRBJ1-6 TRBV15 many TGTGCCACCAGCTCCCACGGGCGGGGTCCGGGTTCACCCCTCCACTTT CATSSHGRGPGSPLHF
. TRBJ1-5 TRBV10-3 . TGTGCCATCAGTGAGTCCACTAGCGCCCAAGAGACCCAGCATTTT CAISESTSAQETQHF
TRBD2 TRBJ2-1 TRBV24-1 . TGTGCCACGGGGACTAGCGGGAGAGAGGAGCAGTTCTTC CATGTSGREEQFF
TRBD1 TRBJ1-1 TRBV20-1 . TGCAGTGCTAGAGATCCTCAGGGGGACACTGAAGCTTTCTTT CSARDPQGDTEAFF
. TRBJ2-6 TRBV10-3 . TGTGCCATCAGTACAACCCCACGGCAAAACACTGAAGCTTTC CAISTTPRQNTEAF
. TRBJ1-1 TRBV9 many TGTGCCAGCAGCGGAGGATCCCATGGAACTGAAGCTTTCTTT CASSGGSHGTEAFF
. TRBJ1-2 TRBV7-2 . TGTGCCAGCAGCCCTCAGGGTGGATCTCAGCCGGGGAATCCTGGCTACACCTTC CASSPQGGSQPGNPGYTF
. TRBJ2-7 TRBV10-3 . TGTGCCAGCAGTGAAGCGGTCGACAGTTCCTACGAGCAGTACTTC CASSEAVDSSYEQYF
TRBD1 TRBJ2-7 TRBV10-3 many TGTGCCATCAGCCAGGGGGCGAAAGAGCAGTACTTC CAISQGAKEQYF
. TRBJ1-3 TRBV11-2 . TGTGCCAGCAGCTTTCGTCCGGGAAGGACTGGAAACACCATATATTTT CASSFRPGRTGNTIYF
. TRBJ2-2 TRBV25-1 . TGTGCCAGCAGTCCAGGGGCAGGGAACACCGGGGAGCTGTTTTTT CASSPGAGNTGELFF